This T cell receptor beta chain stems from a study of T-cell reconstitution after alpha-beta-depleted transplantation in children. The TCRbeta library was prepared with unique molecular identifiers. TCRdb called the PCR reads again in MiXCR, with one record for every CDR3 protein. Among fewer than 35,000 distinct CDR3 sequences listed, around 6.6% were seen once. This clonotype occurred many times. No antigen is known for it. The CDR3 covers 13 residues. V shed 6 bases and J 2 bases; nucleotides not matched to a gene: 2. The study's findings and limits: At around two months after transplant, the alpha-beta T cells were reportedly derived from several hundred expanded clones that came from non-depleted graft cells.

This receptor was obtained from a child younger than two who had a stem cell transplant for acute myeloid leukemia, so the T cells may come from the graft donor. This sequence joins TRBV12-3 or TRBV12-4 and TRBJ2-5, with 8 bases matching TRBD1. This sample comprised peripheral blood, obtained 60 days after TCRalphabeta/CD19-depleted stem cell transplant. The CDR3 region is CASSRTGQETQYF. CDR3 nucleotide sequence: TGTGCCAGCAGCCGGACAGGGCAAGAGACCCAGTACTTC.